These 21 T cell receptor beta chains share one sample of origin, sequenced in a study of T cell responses to AZD1222 COVID-19 vaccine. Clones were sequenced by immunoSEQ multiplex PCR, and TCRdb holds only the in-frame ones, with some missing. The sample holds 140,000 to 150,000 clones, about 93% seen once. The specimen was peripheral blood, collected on day 0 of AZD1222 vaccination. The receptors come from an adult in good health.

The chain recombines TRBV7-9 with TRBJ1-1; D is undetermined. Germline assignment: CDR1 SEHNR and CDR2 FQNEAQ (reference sequence). Trimming removed 0 bases at V and 6 bases at J, with 11 bases between. This CDR3 is 14 amino acids long. The CDR3 loop is CASSLATGEAEAFF. The DNA for the CDR3 is TGTGCCAGCAGCTTAGCCACCGGGGAGGCTGAAGCTTTCTTT. The entire variable domain, with the rest obtained from reference TRBV7-9 and TRBJ1-1, is as follows: DTGVSQNPRHKITKRGQNVTFRCDPISEHNRLYWYRQTLGQGPEFLTYFQNEAQLEKSRLLSDRFSAERPKGSFSTLEIQRTEQGDSAMYLCASSLATGEAEAFFGQGTRLTVV.

This chain connects TRBV6-2 or TRBV6-3 to TRBJ1-5; D is ambiguous. Per the germline V gene, CDR1 is MNHEY and CDR2 is SVGEGT. This CDR3 is built from 15 residues. The ends were cut back, 4 bases at V and 6 bases at J, with 16 bases in the middle. The CDR3 sequence: CASSFGSGLGQPQHF. Here the CDR3 DNA reads TGTGCCAGCAGTTTTGGGTCGGGTCTGGGTCAGCCCCAGCATTTT.

V gene TRBV12-3 or TRBV12-4 combines with J gene TRBJ1-3, with D possibly matching TRBD1 (6 bases). This CDR3 has 13 amino acids. V was cut by 7 bases and J by 4 bases, with 11 bases left in between. This CDR3 is CASTRDNGNTIYF. The CDR3 DNA follows: TGTGCCAGCACCCGGGACAACGGAAACACCATATATTTT.

J is TRBJ2-3 and V is TRBV2; 8 nucleotides agree with TRBD2. The V segment lost 4 bases and the J segment 2 bases; nucleotides outside the gene matches: 5. Per germline, CDR1 SNHLY and CDR2 FYNNEI. The CDR3 has 15 amino acids. CDR3 in DNA: TGTGCCAGCAGTGGAGCGGGAGTAACCACAGATACGCAGTATTTT. Its translation is CASSGAGVTTDTQYF. The complete variable domain, with remaining parts taken from reference TRBV2 and TRBJ2-3, reads EPEVTQTPSHQVTQMGQEVILRCVPISNHLYFYWYRQILGQKVEFLVSFYNNEISEKSEIFDDQFSVERPDGSNFTLKIRSTKLEDSAMYFCASSGAGVTTDTQYFGPGTRLTVL.

The genes are TRBV7-9 and TRBJ2-1; TRBD2 agrees at 10 bases. The CDR3 is 15 residues long. With 7 bases clipped from V and 5 bases from J, the junction kept 8 bases outside the gene matches. The germline V gene has CDR1 SEHNR and CDR2 FQNEAQ (reference sequence). CDR3 residues: CASTYRTSGNNEQFF. The CDR3 nucleotides are TGTGCCAGCACATATAGGACTAGCGGAAACAATGAGCAGTTCTTC.

The chain employs TRBV5-1 and TRBJ2-2; possibly TRBD1 for D (6 bases). Trimming left V 1 base short and J 0 bases short, with 10 bases between. This CDR3 has 16 residues. CDR1 is SGHRS, CDR2 YFSETQ, per germline. CDR3 bases: TGCGCCAGCAGCTTGAGAGGGGGATCGAACACCGGGGAGCTGTTTTTT. The encoded protein is CASSLRGGSNTGELFF.

The genes are TRBV5-1 and TRBJ2-1, with TRBD2 matching 7 bases. The CDR3 extends over 15 amino acids. From germline, CDR1 is SGHRS and CDR2 YFSETQ. J lost 9 bases, V lost 0 bases, and 9 bases had no gene match. CDR3 in amino acids: CASSLGAGAPGEQFF. The DNA for the CDR3 is TGCGCCAGCAGCTTGGGGGCGGGAGCCCCGGGTGAGCAGTTCTTC.

The chain joins TRBV11-3 to TRBJ1-1; no reliable D call. The CDR3 length is 13 residues. The germline V gene encodes CDR1 SGHNT and CDR2 YENEEA. Trimming stripped 1 base from V and 8 bases from J, with 11 bases between. DNA for the CDR3: TGTGCCAGCAGCTTAGCTTTGGAAACCGAAGCTTTCTTT. It is translated as CASSLALETEAFF.

The V and J genes are TRBV27 and TRBJ2-7; D call uncertain. The CDR3 extends over 13 amino acids. Trimming took off 0 bases at V and 7 bases at J, with 10 bases between the two ends. Germline loops: CDR1 MNHEY, CDR2 SMNVEV (reference sequence). As DNA, the CDR3 is TGTGCCAGCAGTTTATCGCCCTCTCTGGAGCAGTACTTC. Translation gives CASSLSPSLEQYF.

The chain employs TRBV7-9 and TRBJ1-1; the D is unclear. CDR1 is SEHNR and CDR2 is FQNEAQ in the germline V gene (reference sequence). There are 14 residues in the CDR3. V was shortened by 1 base and J by 1 base, with 7 bases between the two germline ends. DNA of the CDR3: TGTGCCAGCAGCTTAGGGGCTGGGAACACTGAAGCTTTCTTT. Protein sequence: CASSLGAGNTEAFF.

The J gene is TRBJ1-2, the V gene TRBV19, with 7 nucleotides matching TRBD1. Germline assignment: CDR1 LNHDA and CDR2 SQIVND (reference sequence). This CDR3 is built from 17 residues. Germline trimming cut 6 bases from V and 4 bases from J; bases unmatched to any gene: 17. Written as DNA, the CDR3 is TGTGCCAGTAGACGACAGGGAGAATATTCTACCCTCTATGGCTACACCTTC. It translates to CASRRQGEYSTLYGYTF. The full variable domain, in which reference TRBV19 and TRBJ1-2 provide the parts outside the CDR3, is DGGITQSPKYLFRKEGQNVTLSCEQNLNHDAMYWYRQDPGQGLRLIYYSQIVNDFQKGDIAEGYSVSREKKESFPLTVTSAQKNPTAFYLCASRRQGEYSTLYGYTFGSGTRLTVV.

The gene calls are TRBV3-1 (or the pseudogene TRBV3-2) and TRBJ2-5; D is possibly TRBD1 or TRBD2 (5 bases each). The CDR3 is 15 amino acids. Germline CDR1 reads LGHDT; CDR2 reads YNNKEL (reference sequence). V was pared by 6 bases and J by 5 bases, with 19 bases between. The CDR3 nucleotides are TGTGCCAGCAGACGACCGGGGCAGCTGTGGGAGACCCAGTACTTC. This codes for CASRRPGQLWETQYF.

The chain carries TRBV18 and TRBJ2-3; 7 nucleotides agree with TRBD1. The CDR3 is 14 amino acids. J lost 5 bases, V lost 4 bases, and 6 bases had no gene match. Germline loops: CDR1 KGHSH, CDR2 LQKENI. The DNA of the CDR3 is TGTGCCAGCTCACGGGTCCAGGGGGTAGATACGCAGTATTTT. Amino acids: CASSRVQGVDTQYF. Filled out from reference TRBV18 and TRBJ2-3, the complete variable domain reads NAGVMQNPRHLVRRRGQEARLRCSPMKGHSHVYWYRQLPEEGLKFMVYLQKENIIDESGMPKERFSAEFPKEGPSILRIQQVVRGDSAAYFCASSRVQGVDTQYFGPGTRLTVL.

This chain connects TRBV6-2 or TRBV6-3 to TRBJ1-1, with D tentatively TRBD1 (6 bases). V lost 2 bases and J 4 bases, leaving 11 bases between the germline ends. The CDR3 length is 14 residues. CDR1 and CDR2 (germline): MNHEY, SVGEGT. The CDR3 DNA follows: TGTGCCAGCAGTTACGGGGGCGGTGGCACTGAAGCTTTCTTT. It codes for CASSYGGGGTEAFF.

The chain links TRBV5-1 to TRBJ1-2, with D possibly being TRBD1 (5 bases). The CDR3 spans 13 residues. With 6 bases removed from V and 8 bases from J, the gap between germline ends came to 17 bases. Germline V gene lookup returns CDR1 SGHRS and CDR2 YFSETQ. CDR3 coding DNA: TGCGCCAGCACCAACGAGGGGTTTTCAGGCTACACCTTC. Translating gives CASTNEGFSGYTF.

This clone was seen just once. The chain has TRBV4-1 and TRBJ2-5; 9 nucleotides line up with TRBD1. V shed 6 bases and J 7 bases; nucleotides not matched to a gene: 9. Germline V gene lookup returns CDR1 MGHRA and CDR2 YSYEKL. The CDR3 consists of 14 residues. CDR3 residues: CASSPTGTGRTQYF. CDR3 DNA sequence: TGCGCCAGCAGTCCCACAGGGACAGGGAGGACCCAGTACTTC.

The V gene is TRBV27, the J gene TRBJ2-4, with D unclear. Germline V gives CDR1 MNHEY, CDR2 SMNVEV (reference sequence). The CDR3 contains 14 residues. V gave up 4 bases and J gave up 7 bases, with 14 bases separating them. The CDR3: CASSSQNLRNIQYF. In DNA, the CDR3 is TGTGCCAGCAGTTCGCAGAACCTTCGGAACATTCAGTACTTC.

This clone was found a few times. This rearrangement joins TRBV7-3 to TRBJ2-7; a possible D gene is TRBD2 (5 bases). The V end was cut by 2 bases, the J end by 2 bases, with 7 bases between. The CDR3 extends over 13 amino acids. The V gene's germline CDR1 is SGHTA and CDR2 FQGTGA. CDR3 sequence (DNA): TGTGCCAGCAGCTTAGAGGGTGCCTACGAGCAGTACTTC. Residues: CASSLEGAYEQYF. The entire variable domain, with the rest obtained from reference TRBV7-3 and TRBJ2-7, is as follows: GAGVSQTPSNKVTEKGKYVELRCDPISGHTALYWYRQSLGQGPEFLIYFQGTGAADDSGLPNDRFFAVRPEGSVSTLKIQRTERGDSAVYLCASSLEGAYEQYFGPGTRLTVT.

The rearrangement links TRBV18 to TRBJ1-6; D uncertain. CDR1 is KGHSH, CDR2 LQKENI, per germline. This CDR3 is built from 14 residues. V was pared by 3 bases and J by 7 bases, with 10 bases between. The CDR3 sequence: CASSPPGRNSPLHF. The CDR3, as DNA: TGTGCCAGCTCACCCCCGGGAAGAAATTCACCCCTCCACTTT.

The rearrangement links TRBV7-8 to TRBJ2-1; tentative D call: TRBD2 (7 bases). Trimming cost V 5 bases and J 5 bases, with 16 bases left between them. The CDR3 consists of 15 residues. The V gene's germline CDR1 is SGHVS and CDR2 FQNEAQ. CDR3 amino acids: CASSRQRGGDNEQFF. CDR3 nucleotide sequence: TGTGCCAGCAGCCGCCAGAGGGGGGGAGACAATGAGCAGTTCTTC.

V and J are TRBV28 and TRBJ1-5, with D possibly being TRBD1 (5 bases). The CDR3 loop spans 15 amino acids. The germline V and J ends were trimmed by 2 bases and 1 base, with 9 bases remaining between them. The germline gives CDR1 MDHEN, CDR2 SYDVKM. In DNA, the CDR3 is TGTGCCAGCAGTTTAGTATCAGGGAGCAATCAGCCCCAGCATTTT. The encoded protein is CASSLVSGSNQPQHF.